This TCR beta chain was captured by sequencing in a study of OX40 agonist ivuxolimab in advanced cancers. Study-level background: The costimulatory receptor OX40 (CD134) was targeted by ivuxolimab, a fully human IgG2 agonistic monoclonal antibody. Intravenous ivuxolimab was administered to patients every 2 weeks at six dose levels: 0.01, 0.1, 0.3, 1.5, 3 and 10 mg/kg. Among the roughly 52 dose-escalation patients, approximately 20 had hepatocellular carcinoma, roughly 15 melanoma, 9 renal cell carcinoma and 9 head and neck cancer. In the dose-escalation cohort, 75% to 85% of patients were male, and the mean age was around 65 years with a range of about 20 to 90. Patients were allowed to have had prior anti-PD-1, anti-PD-L1 or anti-CTLA-4 therapy, and approximately 40% of the dose-escalation patients had been treated with checkpoint inhibitors. Partial responses occurred in three dose-escalation patients, of whom one had hepatocellular carcinoma and two had cutaneous melanoma. Peripheral TCRbeta sequencing aimed to test whether ivuxolimab altered TCR sequence diversity and caused clonal T-cell expansion. The paper covers the monotherapy dose-escalation part of the phase I ivuxolimab trial, which included N ≈ 50 patients. Summary of the overall study and its limitations: In partial responders in the 0.1-3.0 mg/kg groups, normalized peripheral clonal expansion was found to be among the lowest, especially among CD8+ T cells. Which antigens the clonally expanded peripheral T cells were specific for was not determined. After ivuxolimab, expanded clones were on average more numerous among CD8+ T cells than among CD4+ T cells. Low levels of normalized T-cell clonal expansion were also seen in some patients who did not respond. At doses of 0.1 to 3.0 mg/kg, clonal expansion of both CD4+ and CD8+ blood T cells was observed from baseline to week 6.

V loses 4 bases, J loses 8 bases, and the germline ends lie 21 bases apart. The germline V gene encodes CDR1 LNHDA and CDR2 SQIVND (reference sequence). The CDR3, from cysteine to phenylalanine, totals 16 residues. Only the CDR3 portion is preserved as DNA: 48 bases, with reading frame beginning at the first base. This clone was picked up one time. Its antigen has not been determined. It has no much larger one-base neighbor in the sample; base qualities were not kept. Genomic DNA was extracted from sorted cells for sequencing of the TCRbeta CDR3 region. The immunoSEQ Assay was used for sequencing of TCRbeta CDR3 regions. TCRdb re-hosts the immuneACCESS table, in-frame sequences only. Its copies lack some clones; in the studies checked, an unresolved V gene accounts for under half of them, and the cause for the rest is not known. The sample profile shows 95,000 to 150,000 clones; around 90% of them were found once. The ten most abundant clones make up around 0.81% of the sample.

The trial excluded patients who had a history of autoimmune disease or were on systemic immunosuppression. In every dose cohort, peripheral blood was drawn for TCR sequencing at baseline, cycle 4 day 1, and cycle 7 day 1. Samples came from an open-label, multicenter, first-in-human phase I dose-escalation trial of ivuxolimab. Adults with locally advanced or metastatic melanoma, renal cell carcinoma, hepatocellular carcinoma or head and neck squamous cell carcinoma were enrolled in the trial. Before TCR sequencing, CD4+ T cells and CD8+ T cells were sorted from peripheral blood as separate populations.

The source material was CD4+ or CD8+ T cells sorted from blood, sampled in a trial of the OX40 agonist ivuxolimab. This chain joins TRBV19 to TRBJ1-5; the D gene is perhaps TRBD1, on 5 matching bases. The source is an adult with an advanced solid tumor such as melanoma, head and neck, liver or kidney cancer. The DNA sequence reads TGTGCCAGTAGTAATACGAGGGACCTCCTGGGGAAGCCCCAGCATTTT. The resulting protein is CASSNTRDLLGKPQHF.